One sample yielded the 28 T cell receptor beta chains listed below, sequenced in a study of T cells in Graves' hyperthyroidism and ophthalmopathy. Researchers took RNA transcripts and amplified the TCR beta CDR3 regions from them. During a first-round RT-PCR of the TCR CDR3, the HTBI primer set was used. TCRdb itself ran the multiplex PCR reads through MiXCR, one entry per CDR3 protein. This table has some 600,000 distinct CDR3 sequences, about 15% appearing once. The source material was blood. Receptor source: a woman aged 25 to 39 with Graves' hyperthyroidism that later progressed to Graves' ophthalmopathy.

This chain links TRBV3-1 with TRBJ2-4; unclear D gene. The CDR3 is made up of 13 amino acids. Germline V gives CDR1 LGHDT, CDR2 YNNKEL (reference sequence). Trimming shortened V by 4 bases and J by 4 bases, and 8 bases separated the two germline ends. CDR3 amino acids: CASSPDEKNIQYF. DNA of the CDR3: TGTGCCAGCAGCCCAGACGAAAAAAACATTCAGTACTTC.

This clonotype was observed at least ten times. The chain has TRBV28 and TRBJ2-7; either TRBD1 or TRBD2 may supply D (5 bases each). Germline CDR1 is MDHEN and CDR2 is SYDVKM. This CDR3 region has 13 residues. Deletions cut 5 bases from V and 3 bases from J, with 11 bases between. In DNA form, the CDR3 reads TGTGCCAGCAGTGGGACGGGGAACTACGAGCAGTACTTC. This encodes CASSGTGNYEQYF. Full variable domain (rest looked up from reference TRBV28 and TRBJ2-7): DVKVTQSSRYLVKRTGEKVFLECVQDMDHENMFWYRQDPGLGLRLIYFSYDVKMKEKGDIPEGYSVSREKKERFSLILESASTNQTSMYLCASSGTGNYEQYFGPGTRLTVT.

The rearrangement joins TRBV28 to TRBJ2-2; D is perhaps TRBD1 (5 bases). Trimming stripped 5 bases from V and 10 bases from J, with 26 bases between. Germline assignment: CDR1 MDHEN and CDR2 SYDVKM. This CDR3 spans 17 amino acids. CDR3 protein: CASSTPPLTASPPELFF. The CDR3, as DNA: TGTGCCAGCAGTACGCCACCGTTGACAGCAAGTCCGCCGGAGCTGTTTTTT.

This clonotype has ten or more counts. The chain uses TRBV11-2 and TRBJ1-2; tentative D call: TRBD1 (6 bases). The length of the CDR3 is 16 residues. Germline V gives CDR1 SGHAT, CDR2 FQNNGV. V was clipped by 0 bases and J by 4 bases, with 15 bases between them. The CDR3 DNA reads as TGTGCCAGCAGCTTAGATCGGCTCACCAGGGGCTATGGCTACACCTTC. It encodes CASSLDRLTRGYGYTF.

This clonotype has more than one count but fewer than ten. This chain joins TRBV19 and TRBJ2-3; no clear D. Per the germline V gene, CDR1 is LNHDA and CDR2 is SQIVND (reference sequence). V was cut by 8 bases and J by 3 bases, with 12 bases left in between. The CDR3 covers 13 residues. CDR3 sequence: CASLLMGTDTQYF. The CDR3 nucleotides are TGTGCCAGTCTCCTCATGGGGACAGATACGCAGTATTTT. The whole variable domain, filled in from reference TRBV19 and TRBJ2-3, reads DGGITQSPKYLFRKEGQNVTLSCEQNLNHDAMYWYRQDPGQGLRLIYYSQIVNDFQKGDIAEGYSVSREKKESFPLTVTSAQKNPTAFYLCASLLMGTDTQYFGPGTRLTVL.

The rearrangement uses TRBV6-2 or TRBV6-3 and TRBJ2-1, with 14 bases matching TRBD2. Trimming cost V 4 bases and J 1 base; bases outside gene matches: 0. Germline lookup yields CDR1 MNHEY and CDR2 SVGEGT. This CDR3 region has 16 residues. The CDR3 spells CASSWTSGGSYNEQFF. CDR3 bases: TGTGCCAGCAGTTGGACTAGCGGGGGGTCCTACAATGAGCAGTTCTTC.

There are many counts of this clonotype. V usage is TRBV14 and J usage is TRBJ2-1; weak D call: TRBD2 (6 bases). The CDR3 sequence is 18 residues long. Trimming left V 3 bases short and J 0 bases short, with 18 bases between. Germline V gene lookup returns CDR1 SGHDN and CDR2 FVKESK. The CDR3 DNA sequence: TGTGCCAGCAGCCACCCCGTGGTAGCGGAAACCTCCTACAATGAGCAGTTCTTC. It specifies CASSHPVVAETSYNEQFF.

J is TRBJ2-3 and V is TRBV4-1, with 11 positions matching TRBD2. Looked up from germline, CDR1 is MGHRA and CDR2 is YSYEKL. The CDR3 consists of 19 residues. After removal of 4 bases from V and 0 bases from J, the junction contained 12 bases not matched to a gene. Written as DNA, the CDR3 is TGCGCCAGCAGCCGCGTTCGGGCGGGACTAGCGGCCAGCACAGATACGCAGTATTTT. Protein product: CASSRVRAGLAASTDTQYF.

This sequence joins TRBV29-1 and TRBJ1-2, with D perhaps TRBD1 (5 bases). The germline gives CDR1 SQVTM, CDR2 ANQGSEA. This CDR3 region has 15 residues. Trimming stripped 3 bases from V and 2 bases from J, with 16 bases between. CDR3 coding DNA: TGCAGCGTTGAGGAGAGGGGTGGGGCGAACTATGGCTACACCTTC. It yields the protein CSVEERGGANYGYTF.

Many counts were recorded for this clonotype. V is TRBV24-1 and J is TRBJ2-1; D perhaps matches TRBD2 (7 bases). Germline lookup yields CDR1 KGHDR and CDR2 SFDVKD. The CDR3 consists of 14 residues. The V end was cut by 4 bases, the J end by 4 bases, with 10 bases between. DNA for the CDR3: TGTGCCACCAGTGAGGGGGGGCTTTACAATGAGCAGTTCTTC. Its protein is CATSEGGLYNEQFF.

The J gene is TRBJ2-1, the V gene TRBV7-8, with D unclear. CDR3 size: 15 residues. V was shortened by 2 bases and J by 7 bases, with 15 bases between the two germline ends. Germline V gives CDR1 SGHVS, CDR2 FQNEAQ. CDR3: CASSLIPEGPNEQFF. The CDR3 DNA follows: TGTGCCAGCAGCTTAATTCCGGAAGGGCCTAATGAGCAGTTCTTC.

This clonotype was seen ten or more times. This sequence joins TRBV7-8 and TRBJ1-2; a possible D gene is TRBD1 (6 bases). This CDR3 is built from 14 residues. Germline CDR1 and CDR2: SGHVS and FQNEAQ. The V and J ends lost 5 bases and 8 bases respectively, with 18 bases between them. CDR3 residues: CASSHARGAGGYTF. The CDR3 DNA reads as TGTGCCAGCAGCCACGCTCGGGGGGCTGGGGGCTACACCTTC.

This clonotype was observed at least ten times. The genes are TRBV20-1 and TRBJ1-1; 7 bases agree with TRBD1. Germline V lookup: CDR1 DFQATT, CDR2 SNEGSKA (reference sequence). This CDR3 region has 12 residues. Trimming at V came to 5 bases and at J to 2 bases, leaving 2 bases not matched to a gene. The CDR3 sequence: CSAGTVNTEAFF. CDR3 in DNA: TGCAGTGCTGGGACAGTTAACACTGAAGCTTTCTTT.

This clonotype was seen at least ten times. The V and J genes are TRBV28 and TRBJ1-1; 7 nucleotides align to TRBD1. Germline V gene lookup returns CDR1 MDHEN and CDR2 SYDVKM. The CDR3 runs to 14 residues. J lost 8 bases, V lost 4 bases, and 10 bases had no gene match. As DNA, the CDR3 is TGTGCCAGCAGTTCGGGACAGACTTTGGTCGAAGCTTTCTTT. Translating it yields CASSSGQTLVEAFF.

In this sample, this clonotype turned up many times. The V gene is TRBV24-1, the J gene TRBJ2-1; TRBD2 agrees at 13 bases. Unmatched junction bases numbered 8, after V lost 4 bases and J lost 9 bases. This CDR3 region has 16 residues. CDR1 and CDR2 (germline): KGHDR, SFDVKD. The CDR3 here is CATSDHTSGRAFEQFF. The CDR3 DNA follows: TGTGCCACCAGTGACCATACTAGCGGGAGGGCCTTTGAGCAGTTCTTC.

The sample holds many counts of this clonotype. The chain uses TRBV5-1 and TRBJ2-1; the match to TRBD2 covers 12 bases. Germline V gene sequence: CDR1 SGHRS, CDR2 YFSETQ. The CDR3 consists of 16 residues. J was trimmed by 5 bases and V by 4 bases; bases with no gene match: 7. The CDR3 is CASSLMTSGSNNEQFF. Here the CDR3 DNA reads TGCGCCAGCAGCCTTATGACTAGCGGGAGTAACAATGAGCAGTTCTTC.

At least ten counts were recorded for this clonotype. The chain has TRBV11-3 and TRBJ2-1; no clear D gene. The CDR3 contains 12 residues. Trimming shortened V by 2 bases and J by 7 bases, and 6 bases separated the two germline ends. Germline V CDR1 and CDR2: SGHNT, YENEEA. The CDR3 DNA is TGTGCCAGCAGCTTAATTTCAAATGAGCAGTTCTTC. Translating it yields CASSLISNEQFF.

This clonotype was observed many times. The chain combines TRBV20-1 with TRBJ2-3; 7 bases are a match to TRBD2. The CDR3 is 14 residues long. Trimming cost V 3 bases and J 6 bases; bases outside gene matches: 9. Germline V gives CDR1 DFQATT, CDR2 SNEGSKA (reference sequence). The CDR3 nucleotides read TGCAGTGCTAGGGCTAGCGGAGGTCCCGATACGCAGTATTTT. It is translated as CSARASGGPDTQYF.

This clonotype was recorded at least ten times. The CDR3 coding sequence is TGTGCCAGCAGCTGGGGGACTGCAACTAATGAAAAACTGTTTTTT. As protein: CASSWGTATNEKLFF. The rearrangement joins TRBV7-9 to TRBJ1-4; TRBD1 might be the D (5 bases). Germline CDR1 reads SEHNR; CDR2 reads FQNEAQ (reference sequence). The V and J ends lost 4 bases and 0 bases respectively, with 9 bases between them. The CDR3 loop spans 15 amino acids. Combining the CDR3 with reference TRBV7-9 and TRBJ1-4 gives the whole variable domain DTGVSQNPRHKITKRGQNVTFRCDPISEHNRLYWYRQTLGQGPEFLTYFQNEAQLEKSRLLSDRFSAERPKGSFSTLEIQRTEQGDSAMYLCASSWGTATNEKLFFGSGTQLSVL.

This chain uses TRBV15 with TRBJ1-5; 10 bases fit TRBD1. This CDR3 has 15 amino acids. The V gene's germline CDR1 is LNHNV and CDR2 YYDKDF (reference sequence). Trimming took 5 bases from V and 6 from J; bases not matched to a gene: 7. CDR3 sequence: CATSRDRGPSQPQHF. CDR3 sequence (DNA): TGTGCCACCAGCCGCGACAGGGGGCCGTCTCAGCCCCAGCATTTT.

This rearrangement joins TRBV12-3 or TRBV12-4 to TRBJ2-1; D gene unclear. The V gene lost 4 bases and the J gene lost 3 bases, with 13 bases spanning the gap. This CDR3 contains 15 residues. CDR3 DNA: TGTGCCAGCAGTTCCCCCCACCATAACTACAATGAGCAGTTCTTC. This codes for CASSSPHHNYNEQFF.

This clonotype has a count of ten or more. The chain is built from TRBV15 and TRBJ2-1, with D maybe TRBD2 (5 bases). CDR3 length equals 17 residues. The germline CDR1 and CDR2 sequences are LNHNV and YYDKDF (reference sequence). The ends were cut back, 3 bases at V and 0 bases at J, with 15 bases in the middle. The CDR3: CATSSDFSVSSYNEQFF. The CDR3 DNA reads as TGTGCCACCAGCAGCGATTTTAGCGTAAGCTCCTACAATGAGCAGTTCTTC.

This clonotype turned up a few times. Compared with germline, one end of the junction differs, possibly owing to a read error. CDR3 bases: TGTGCTAGCAGCTTAGAAGGGGGCGCTAACTATGGCTACACCTTC. This encodes CASSLEGGANYGYTF. This chain joins TRBV7-7 and TRBJ1-2; 7 nucleotides match TRBD1. The CDR3 contains 15 residues. Germline loops: CDR1 SSHAT, CDR2 FNYEAQ (reference sequence).

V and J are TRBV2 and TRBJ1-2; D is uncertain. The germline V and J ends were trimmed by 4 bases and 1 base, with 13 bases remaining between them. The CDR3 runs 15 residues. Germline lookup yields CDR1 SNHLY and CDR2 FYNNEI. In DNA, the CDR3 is TGTGCCAGCAGTGGACCGTACTCAAATAACTATGGCTACACCTTC. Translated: CASSGPYSNNYGYTF.

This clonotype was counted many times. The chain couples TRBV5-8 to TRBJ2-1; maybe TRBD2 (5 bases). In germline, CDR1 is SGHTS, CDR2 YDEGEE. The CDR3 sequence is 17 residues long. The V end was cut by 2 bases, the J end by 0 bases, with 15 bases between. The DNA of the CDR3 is TGTGCCAGCAGCTTCCTAGTCCTAGCTAGCTCCTACAATGAGCAGTTCTTC. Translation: CASSFLVLASSYNEQFF.

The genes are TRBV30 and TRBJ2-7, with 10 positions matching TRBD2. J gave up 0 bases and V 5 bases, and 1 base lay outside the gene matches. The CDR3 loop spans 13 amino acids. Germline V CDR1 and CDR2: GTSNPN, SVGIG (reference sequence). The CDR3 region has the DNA TGTGCCTGGGCTAGCGGGGGCTCCTACGAGCAGTACTTC. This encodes CAWASGGSYEQYF. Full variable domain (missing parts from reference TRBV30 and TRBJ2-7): SQTIHQWPATLVQPVGSPLSLECTVEGTSNPNLYWYRQAAGRGLQLLFYSVGIGQISSEVPQNLSASRPQDRQFILSSKKLLLSDSGFYLCAWASGGSYEQYFGPGTRLTVT.

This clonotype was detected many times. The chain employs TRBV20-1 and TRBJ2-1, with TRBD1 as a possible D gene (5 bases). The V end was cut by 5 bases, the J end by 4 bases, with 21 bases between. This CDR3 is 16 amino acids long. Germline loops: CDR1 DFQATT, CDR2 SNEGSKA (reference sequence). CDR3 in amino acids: CSAPAFTETAYNEQFF. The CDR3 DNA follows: TGCAGTGCTCCTGCCTTCACCGAGACAGCATACAATGAGCAGTTCTTC.

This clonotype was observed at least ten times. The CDR3 DNA reads TGTGCCAGCAGTAAAGAGGCGGGAGGGCCTGCAGATACGCAGTATTTT. This gives the protein CASSKEAGGPADTQYF. This chain uses TRBV11-2 with TRBJ2-3; the match to TRBD2 covers 9 bases. In germline, CDR1 is SGHAT, CDR2 FQNNGV. This CDR3 is built from 16 residues. The junction had 11 bases not matched to a gene; V was cut back by 6 bases and J by 4 bases. Together with reference TRBV11-2 and TRBJ2-3, the CDR3 gives the full variable domain: EAGVAQSPRYKIIEKRQSVAFWCNPISGHATLYWYQQILGQGPKLLIQFQNNGVVDDSQLPKDRFSAERLKGVDSTLKIQPAKLEDSAVYLCASSKEAGGPADTQYFGPGTRLTVL.